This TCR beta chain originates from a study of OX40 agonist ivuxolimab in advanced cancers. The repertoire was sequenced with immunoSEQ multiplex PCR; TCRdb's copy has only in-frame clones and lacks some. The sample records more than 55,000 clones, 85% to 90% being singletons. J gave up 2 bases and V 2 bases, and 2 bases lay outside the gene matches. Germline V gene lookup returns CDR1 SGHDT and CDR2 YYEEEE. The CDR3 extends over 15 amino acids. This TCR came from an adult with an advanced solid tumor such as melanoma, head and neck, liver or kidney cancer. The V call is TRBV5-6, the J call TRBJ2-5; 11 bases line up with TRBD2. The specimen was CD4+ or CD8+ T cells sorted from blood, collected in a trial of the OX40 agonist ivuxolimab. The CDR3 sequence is CASSFGLAGQETQYF. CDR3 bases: TGTGCCAGCAGCTTTGGACTAGCGGGTCAAGAGACCCAGTACTTC. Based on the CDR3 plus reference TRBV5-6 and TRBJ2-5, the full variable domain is DAGVTQSPTHLIKTRGQQVTLRCSPKSGHDTVSWYQQALGQGPQFIFQYYEEEERQRGNFPDRFSGHQFPNYSSELNVNALLLGDSALYLCASSFGLAGQETQYFGPGTRLLVL.